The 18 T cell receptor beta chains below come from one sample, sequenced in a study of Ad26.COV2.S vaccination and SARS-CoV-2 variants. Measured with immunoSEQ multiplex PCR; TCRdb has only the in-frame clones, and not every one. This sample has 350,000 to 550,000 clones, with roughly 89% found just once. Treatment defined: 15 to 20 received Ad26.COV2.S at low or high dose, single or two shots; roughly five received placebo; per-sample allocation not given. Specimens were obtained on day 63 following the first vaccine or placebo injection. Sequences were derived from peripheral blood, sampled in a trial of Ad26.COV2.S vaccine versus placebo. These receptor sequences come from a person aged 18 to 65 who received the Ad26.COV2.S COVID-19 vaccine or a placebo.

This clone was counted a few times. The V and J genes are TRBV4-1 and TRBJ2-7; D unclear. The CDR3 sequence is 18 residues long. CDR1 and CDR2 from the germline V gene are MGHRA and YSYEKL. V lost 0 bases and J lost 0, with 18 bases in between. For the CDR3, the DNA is TGCGCCAGCAGCCAAGAGACCCTGTTGGGTGGAACCTCCTACGAGCAGTACTTC. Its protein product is CASSQETLLGGTSYEQYF.

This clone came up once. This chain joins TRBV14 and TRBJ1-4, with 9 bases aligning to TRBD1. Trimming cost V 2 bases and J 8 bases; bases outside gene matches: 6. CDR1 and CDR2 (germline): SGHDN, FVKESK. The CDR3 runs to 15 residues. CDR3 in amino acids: CASSQLGTGKEKLFF. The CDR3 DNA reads TGTGCCAGCAGCCAACTAGGGACAGGGAAAGAAAAACTGTTTTTT.

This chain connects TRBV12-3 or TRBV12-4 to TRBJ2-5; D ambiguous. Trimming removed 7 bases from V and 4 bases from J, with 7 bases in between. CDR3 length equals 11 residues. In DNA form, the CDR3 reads TGTGCCAGCACCTTAGGAGAGACCCAGTACTTC. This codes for CASTLGETQYF.

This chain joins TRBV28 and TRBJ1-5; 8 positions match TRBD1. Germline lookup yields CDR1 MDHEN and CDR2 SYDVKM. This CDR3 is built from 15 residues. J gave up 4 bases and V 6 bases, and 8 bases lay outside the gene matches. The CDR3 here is CASSRRTGRNQPQHF. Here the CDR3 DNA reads TGTGCCAGCAGCAGACGGACAGGGAGAAATCAGCCCCAGCATTTT.

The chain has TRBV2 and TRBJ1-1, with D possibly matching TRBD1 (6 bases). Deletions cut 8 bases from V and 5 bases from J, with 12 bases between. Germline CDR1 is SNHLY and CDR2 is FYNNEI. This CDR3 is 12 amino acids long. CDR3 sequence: CASGGRGTEAFF. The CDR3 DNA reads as TGTGCCAGCGGAGGGAGGGGGACTGAAGCTTTCTTT.

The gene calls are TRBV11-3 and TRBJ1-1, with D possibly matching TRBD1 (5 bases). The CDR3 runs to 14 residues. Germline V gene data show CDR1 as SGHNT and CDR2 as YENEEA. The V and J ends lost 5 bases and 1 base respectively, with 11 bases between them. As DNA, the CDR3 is TGTGCCAGCAGCACGCGGGGACCGAACACTGAAGCTTTCTTT. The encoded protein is CASSTRGPNTEAFF.

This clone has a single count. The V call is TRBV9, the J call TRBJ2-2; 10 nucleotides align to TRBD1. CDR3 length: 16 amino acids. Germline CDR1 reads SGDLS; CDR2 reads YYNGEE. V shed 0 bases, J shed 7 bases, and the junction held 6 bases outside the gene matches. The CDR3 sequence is CASSVGPGQGYGELFF. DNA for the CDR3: TGTGCCAGCAGCGTAGGGCCGGGACAGGGGTACGGGGAGCTGTTTTTT.

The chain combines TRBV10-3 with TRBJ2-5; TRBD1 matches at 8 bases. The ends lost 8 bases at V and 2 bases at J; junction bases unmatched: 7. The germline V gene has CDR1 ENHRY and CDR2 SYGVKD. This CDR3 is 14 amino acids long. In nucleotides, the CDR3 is TGTGCCATCGCCCGGGACAGGATTCAAGAGACCCAGTACTTC. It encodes CAIARDRIQETQYF.

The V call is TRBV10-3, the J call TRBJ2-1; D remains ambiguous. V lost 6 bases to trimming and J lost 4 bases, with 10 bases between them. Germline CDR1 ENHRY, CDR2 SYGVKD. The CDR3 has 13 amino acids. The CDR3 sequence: CAISGPGYNEQFF. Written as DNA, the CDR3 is TGTGCCATCAGCGGACCAGGATACAATGAGCAGTTCTTC.

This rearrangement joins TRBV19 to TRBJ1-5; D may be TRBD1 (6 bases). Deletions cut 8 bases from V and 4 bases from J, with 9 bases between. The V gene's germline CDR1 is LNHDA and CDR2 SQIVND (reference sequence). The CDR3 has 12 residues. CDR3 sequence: CASERGNQPQHF. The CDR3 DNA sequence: TGTGCCAGTGAAAGGGGGAATCAGCCCCAGCATTTT.

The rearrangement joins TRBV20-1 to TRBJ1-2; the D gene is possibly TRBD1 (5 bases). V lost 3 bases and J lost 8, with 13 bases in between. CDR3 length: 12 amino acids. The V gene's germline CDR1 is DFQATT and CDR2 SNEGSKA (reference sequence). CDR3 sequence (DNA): TGCAGTGCTAGTCCGGGGGAGAAGGGCTACACCTTC. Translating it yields CSASPGEKGYTF.

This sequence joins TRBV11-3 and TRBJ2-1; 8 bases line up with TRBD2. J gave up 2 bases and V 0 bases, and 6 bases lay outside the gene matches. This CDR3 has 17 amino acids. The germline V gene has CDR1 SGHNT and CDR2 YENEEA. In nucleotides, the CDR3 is TGTGCCAGCAGCTTAGACCCCAGTAGCGGGACCTACAATGAGCAGTTCTTC. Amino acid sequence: CASSLDPSSGTYNEQFF.

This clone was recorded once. The DNA of the CDR3 is TGTGCCAGTAGTACGCGCCGCACAGATACGCAGTATTTT. This encodes CASSTRRTDTQYF. The V call is TRBV19, the J call TRBJ2-3; D ambiguous. V lost 4 bases and J 1 base, leaving 6 bases between the germline ends. Germline CDR1 is LNHDA and CDR2 is SQIVND (reference sequence). This CDR3 region has 13 residues. Using reference TRBV19 and TRBJ2-3 for the parts outside the CDR3, the full variable domain is DGGITQSPKYLFRKEGQNVTLSCEQNLNHDAMYWYRQDPGQGLRLIYYSQIVNDFQKGDIAEGYSVSREKKESFPLTVTSAQKNPTAFYLCASSTRRTDTQYFGPGTRLTVL.

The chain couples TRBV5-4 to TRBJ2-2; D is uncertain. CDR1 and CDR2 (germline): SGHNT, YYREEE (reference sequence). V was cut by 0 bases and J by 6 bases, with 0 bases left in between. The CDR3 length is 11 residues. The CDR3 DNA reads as TGTGCCAGCAGCTTGGCCGGGGAGCTGTTTTTT. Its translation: CASSLAGELFF. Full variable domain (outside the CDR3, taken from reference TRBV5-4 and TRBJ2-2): ETGVTQSPTHLIKTRGQQVTLRCSSQSGHNTVSWYQQALGQGPQFIFQYYREEENGRGNFPPRFSGLQFPNYSSELNVNALELDDSALYLCASSLAGELFFGEGSRLTVL.

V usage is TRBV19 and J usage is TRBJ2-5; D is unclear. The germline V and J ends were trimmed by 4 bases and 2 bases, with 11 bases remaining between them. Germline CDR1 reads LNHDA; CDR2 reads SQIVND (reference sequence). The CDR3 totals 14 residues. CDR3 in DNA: TGTGCCAGTAGTACCCTCGACCGTCAAGAGACCCAGTACTTC. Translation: CASSTLDRQETQYF.

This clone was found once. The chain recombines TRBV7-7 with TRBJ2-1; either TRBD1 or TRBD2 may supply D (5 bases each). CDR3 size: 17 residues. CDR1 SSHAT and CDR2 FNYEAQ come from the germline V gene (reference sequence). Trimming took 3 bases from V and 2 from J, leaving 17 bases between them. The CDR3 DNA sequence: TGTGCCAGCAGCTTGCACACCTCGGGACCCGCCTACAATGAGCAGTTCTTC. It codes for CASSLHTSGPAYNEQFF.

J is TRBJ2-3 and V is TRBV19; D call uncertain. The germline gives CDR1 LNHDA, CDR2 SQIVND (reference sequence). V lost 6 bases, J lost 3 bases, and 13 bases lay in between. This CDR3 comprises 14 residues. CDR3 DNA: TGTGCCAGTAGAAAGGAAAGTCGTACAGATACGCAGTATTTT. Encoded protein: CASRKESRTDTQYF.

CDR3 residues: CAWSGDWTGENTIYF. The CDR3 DNA follows: TGTGCCTGGAGCGGGGACTGGACAGGGGAAAACACCATATATTTT. V and J are TRBV30 and TRBJ1-3, with 9 bases that match TRBD1. This CDR3 region has 15 residues. Per germline, CDR1 GTSNPN and CDR2 SVGIG (reference sequence). The junction had 9 bases not matched to a gene; V was cut back by 3 bases and J by 6 bases.